This TCR beta chain comes out of a study of blood T cells in healthy people across ages. Findings and caveats of the study: Age brought a roughly linear fall in TCR beta diversity measured per million T cells.

The authors ran a second PCR of about 7 to 11 cycles using a sample-barcoded 5' primer and a J-beta primer mix. TCRdb ran MiXCR on the 5' RACE reads and lists one entry per CDR3 protein. The table includes about 1.6 million distinct CDR3 sequences, 34% detected once. The CDR3 totals 16 residues. V lost 4 bases to trimming and J lost 5 bases, with 20 bases between them. Germline CDR1 reads MNHEY; CDR2 reads SVGAGI. Of note for this clonotype: The antigen is undetermined.

Isolation of PBMCs gave at least 7 million cells per sample. This chain uses TRBV6-5 with TRBJ1-1, with D possibly TRBD1 on 6 matching bases. The sequenced material came from blood. This receptor was taken from a woman aged 30 to 39 in good health. The CDR3 region has the DNA TGTGCCAGCAGTTCCCTACTGGAGGGGCAGGGGACTGAAGCTTTCTTT. Translation gives CASSSLLEGQGTEAFF.